This entry lists 21 T cell receptor beta chains sequenced from one sample in a study of blood T cell repertoires in COVID-19. Sequenced by immunoSEQ multiplex PCR; TCRdb stores in-frame clones only, minus some. Counted here are about 150,000 clones, 75% to 95% occurring once; the ten biggest clones make up roughly 0.51%. Sequencing was performed on peripheral blood. The receptors were gathered from a man in his forties or fifties with acute or convalescent COVID-19.

The chain uses TRBV6-5 and TRBJ2-5; D ambiguous. The CDR3 extends over 12 amino acids. The V and J ends lost 3 bases and 5 bases respectively, with 7 bases between them. Germline V CDR1 and CDR2: MNHEY, SVGAGI. The CDR3 sequence is CASSYSLETQYF. CDR3 nucleotide sequence: TGTGCCAGCAGTTATAGCTTGGAGACCCAGTACTTC.

A few counts support this clone. The chain has TRBV29-1 and TRBJ2-1; 8 bases line up with TRBD2. Germline V gene lookup returns CDR1 SQVTM and CDR2 ANQGSEA. Germline trimming cut 3 bases from V and 2 bases from J; bases unmatched to any gene: 9. The CDR3 extends over 16 amino acids. The CDR3 protein is CSVESRASGPYNEQFF. CDR3 in DNA: TGCAGCGTTGAGTCGCGAGCTAGCGGGCCCTACAATGAGCAGTTCTTC.

The V gene is TRBV24-1, the J gene TRBJ2-3; D uncertain. CDR3 length equals 13 residues. The germline V and J ends were trimmed by 2 bases and 6 bases, with 8 bases remaining between them. The germline V gene has CDR1 KGHDR and CDR2 SFDVKD. CDR3 DNA: TGTGCCACCAGTGATTACGGCAGGGATACGCAGTATTTT. Its translation: CATSDYGRDTQYF.

This chain connects TRBV7-9 to TRBJ2-7; 7 positions agree with TRBD2. This CDR3 contains 19 residues. Germline CDR1 and CDR2: SEHNR and FQNEAQ (reference sequence). The V and J ends lost 3 bases and 4 bases, in that order; junction bases with no gene match: 21. Here the CDR3 reads CASSFPLGGFGSGVYEQYF. As DNA, the CDR3 is TGTGCCAGCAGCTTCCCTCTGGGGGGGTTTGGTAGCGGAGTTTACGAGCAGTACTTC.

This sequence joins TRBV6-5 and TRBJ1-6; no reliable D call. The CDR3 extends over 14 amino acids. V lost 5 bases to trimming and J lost 7 bases, with 12 bases between them. Looked up from germline, CDR1 is MNHEY and CDR2 is SVGAGI. The chain's CDR3 is CASSPGDGNSPLHF. In nucleotides, the CDR3 is TGTGCCAGCAGTCCCGGGGATGGGAATTCACCCCTCCACTTT.

The J gene is TRBJ1-2, the V gene TRBV18; TRBD1 agrees at 9 bases. This CDR3 region has 15 residues. Germline V CDR1 and CDR2: KGHSH, LQKENI. Trimming at V came to 5 bases and at J to 5 bases, leaving 9 bases not matched to a gene. DNA for the CDR3: TGTGCCAGCTCATCGGGACAGGGACCCCTATATGGCTACACCTTC. It is translated as CASSSGQGPLYGYTF.

The rearrangement uses TRBV6-2 or TRBV6-3 and TRBJ2-2, with D maybe TRBD1 (7 bases). The germline V and J ends were trimmed by 2 bases and 1 base, with 17 bases remaining between them. Germline V gene lookup returns CDR1 MNHEY and CDR2 SVGEGT. This CDR3 is 18 amino acids long. CDR3 coding DNA: TGTGCCAGCAGTTACCCCGGGAGCAGGGGGTGGAACACCGGGGAGCTGTTTTTT. Protein: CASSYPGSRGWNTGELFF.

This chain uses TRBV7-2 with TRBJ2-5; perhaps TRBD2 as D (5 bases). Germline assignment: CDR1 SGHTA and CDR2 FQGNSA. The V and J ends lost 3 bases and 2 bases respectively, with 19 bases between them. The CDR3 is made up of 17 amino acids. The CDR3 is CASSFITTRVRQETQYF. The CDR3 nucleotides are TGTGCCAGCAGCTTTATTACTACTAGGGTCCGACAAGAGACCCAGTACTTC. Full variable domain (rest looked up from reference TRBV7-2 and TRBJ2-5): GAGVSQSPSNKVTEKGKDVELRCDPISGHTALYWYRQSLGQGLEFLIYFQGNSAPDKSGLPSDRFSAERTGGSVSTLTIQRTQQEDSAVYLCASSFITTRVRQETQYFGPGTRLLVL.

This chain links TRBV7-9 with TRBJ2-5, with 11 bases identical to TRBD2. V was pared by 4 bases and J by 2 bases, with 6 bases of the junction left unmatched. Germline V gene sequence: CDR1 SEHNR, CDR2 FQNEAQ (reference sequence). The CDR3 runs 16 residues. As DNA, the CDR3 is TGTGCCAGCAGCTCCCTTCTAGCGGGAGGTCAAGAGACCCAGTACTTC. Its protein product is CASSSLLAGGQETQYF.

The gene calls are TRBV30 and TRBJ1-5; 9 nucleotides align to TRBD1. CDR3 length: 17 amino acids. Losses at the gene ends were 2 bases for V and 4 bases for J; bases not matched to a gene: 12. Germline V gene sequence: CDR1 GTSNPN, CDR2 SVGIG (reference sequence). DNA for the CDR3: TGTGCCTGGAGTCCAACGGGGCTGGGGACAGGGAATCAGCCCCAGCATTTT. Translating it yields CAWSPTGLGTGNQPQHF.

V gene TRBV5-1 combines with J gene TRBJ2-2, with D tentatively TRBD2 (6 bases). Between the trimmed V and J ends, which lost 3 bases and 2 bases, there was a span of 11 bases. Germline CDR1 SGHRS, CDR2 YFSETQ. The CDR3 extends over 15 amino acids. The CDR3 sequence: CASSWMAGNTGELFF. The CDR3 DNA is TGCGCCAGCAGCTGGATGGCGGGAAACACCGGGGAGCTGTTTTTT.

This rearrangement joins TRBV30 to TRBJ1-2, with D unclear. This CDR3 spans 15 amino acids. Germline values: CDR1 GTSNPN, CDR2 SVGIG (reference sequence). V lost 2 bases to trimming and J lost 0 bases, with 13 bases between them. The CDR3 coding sequence is TGTGCCTGGAGTCAGAGGGCAGGCCCTAACTATGGCTACACCTTC. Residues: CAWSQRAGPNYGYTF.

J is TRBJ1-5 and V is TRBV5-6, with D maybe TRBD1 (5 bases). CDR1 and CDR2 from the germline V gene are SGHDT and YYEEEE. Between the trimmed V and J ends, which lost 1 base and 1 base, there was a span of 6 bases. The length of the CDR3 is 14 residues. CDR3 DNA: TGTGCCAGCAGCTTGACAGGAAGCAATCAGCCCCAGCATTTT. This translates into CASSLTGSNQPQHF.

This clone came up a few times. The CDR3 bases are TGTGCCAGCAGCCAAGATCGACGACAGGGTGAGTCCTACGAGCAGTACGTC. It codes for CASSQDRRQGESYEQYV. J is TRBJ2-7 and V is TRBV3-1 (or the pseudogene TRBV3-2), with 7 bases that match TRBD1. The CDR3 sequence is 17 residues long. CDR1 and CDR2 from the germline V gene are LGHDT and YNNKEL (reference sequence). Losses at the gene ends were 0 bases for V and 1 base for J; bases not matched to a gene: 9.

The chain couples TRBV19 to TRBJ1-5; TRBD1 might be the D (5 bases). Trimming took 5 bases from V and 7 from J, leaving 12 bases between them. The CDR3 runs 13 residues. CDR1 is LNHDA and CDR2 is SQIVND in the germline V gene (reference sequence). The CDR3, as DNA: TGTGCCAGTAGTGTGGGTCGGGGGCAGCCCCAGCATTTT. Residues: CASSVGRGQPQHF.

This chain joins TRBV6-6 and TRBJ2-2; TRBD1 might be the D (6 bases). Germline values: CDR1 MNHNY, CDR2 SVGAGI (reference sequence). The CDR3 is made up of 15 amino acids. V was shortened by 6 bases and J by 4 bases, with 15 bases between the two germline ends. The CDR3 is CASSTRQAGTGELFF. CDR3 bases: TGTGCCAGCAGCACCCGACAGGCTGGCACCGGGGAGCTGTTTTTT.

This rearrangement joins TRBV28 to TRBJ2-3; TRBD2 aligns across 7 bases. The CDR3 is 14 residues long. Per the germline V gene, CDR1 is MDHEN and CDR2 is SYDVKM. The trim removed 1 base at V and 3 bases at J, leaving 1 base unmatched. The CDR3 DNA is TGTGCCAGCAGTTTATCCGGGGGGACAGATACGCAGTATTTT. It translates to CASSLSGGTDTQYF.

The rearrangement links TRBV30 to TRBJ2-2; D possibly corresponds to TRBD1 (7 bases). V was pared by 5 bases and J by 5 bases, with 15 bases between. CDR1 GTSNPN and CDR2 SVGIG come from the germline V gene (reference sequence). The CDR3 contains 14 residues. The CDR3 sequence: CAWDDREATGELFF. CDR3 nucleotide sequence: TGTGCCTGGGACGACAGGGAGGCGACCGGGGAGCTGTTTTTT.

This chain uses TRBV5-5 with TRBJ1-2; the D is unclear. V lost 0 bases and J 1 base, leaving 4 bases between the germline ends. The CDR3 length is 13 residues. Germline-derived CDR1 and CDR2 are SGHKS and YYEKEE (reference sequence). CDR3 sequence reads: CASSLADNYGYTF. The DNA of the CDR3 is TGTGCCAGCAGCTTGGCAGATAACTATGGCTACACCTTC.

The chain combines TRBV9 with TRBJ1-1, with TRBD1 matching over 10 bases. The CDR3 runs to 15 residues. Germline loops: CDR1 SGDLS, CDR2 YYNGEE. The junction had 6 bases not matched to a gene; V was cut back by 1 base and J by 6 bases. CDR3 loop: CASSVSGTGAPEAFF. The CDR3 DNA follows: TGTGCCAGCAGCGTATCCGGGACAGGGGCGCCTGAAGCTTTCTTT.

J is TRBJ1-2 and V is TRBV28, with 11 nucleotides matching TRBD1. This CDR3 region has 15 residues. Trimming removed 6 bases from V and 4 bases from J; junction bases left unmatched: 7. The V gene's germline CDR1 is MDHEN and CDR2 SYDVKM. The CDR3: CASSPDRGRAYGYTF. Written as DNA, the CDR3 is TGTGCCAGCAGCCCGGACAGGGGGCGGGCCTATGGCTACACCTTC.